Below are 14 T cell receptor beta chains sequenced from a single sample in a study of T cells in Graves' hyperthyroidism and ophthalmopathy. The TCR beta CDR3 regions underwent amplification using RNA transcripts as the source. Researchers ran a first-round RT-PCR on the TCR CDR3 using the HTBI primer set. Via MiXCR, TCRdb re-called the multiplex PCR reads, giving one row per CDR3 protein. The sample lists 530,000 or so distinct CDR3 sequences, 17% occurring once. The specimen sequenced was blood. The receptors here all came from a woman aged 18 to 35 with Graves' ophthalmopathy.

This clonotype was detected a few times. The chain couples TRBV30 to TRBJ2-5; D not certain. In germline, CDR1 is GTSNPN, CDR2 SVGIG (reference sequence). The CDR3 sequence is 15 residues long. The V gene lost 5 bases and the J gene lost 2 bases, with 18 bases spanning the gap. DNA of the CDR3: TGTGCCTGGTCCGGGCGCGCCAATTCACAAGAGACCCAGTACTTC. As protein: CAWSGRANSQETQYF.

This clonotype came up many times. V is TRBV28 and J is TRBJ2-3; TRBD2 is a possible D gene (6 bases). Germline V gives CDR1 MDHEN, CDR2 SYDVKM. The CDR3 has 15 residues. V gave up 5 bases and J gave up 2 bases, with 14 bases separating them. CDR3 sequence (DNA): TGTGCCAGCAGTCTCCCTAGCGAACTCACAGATACGCAGTATTTT. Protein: CASSLPSELTDTQYF.

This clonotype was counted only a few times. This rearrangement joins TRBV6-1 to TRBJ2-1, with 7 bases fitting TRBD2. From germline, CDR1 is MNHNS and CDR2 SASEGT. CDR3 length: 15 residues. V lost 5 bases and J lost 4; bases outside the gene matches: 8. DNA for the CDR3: TGTGCCAGCAGTCAAAGGAGCGGGGAGTACAATGAGCAGTTCTTC. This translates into CASSQRSGEYNEQFF.

The CDR3: CASSYGGAAGSPLHF. The CDR3 coding sequence is TGTGCCAGCAGTTACGGCGGGGCGGCCGGCTCACCCCTCCACTTT. The rearrangement joins TRBV6-5 to TRBJ1-6, with D perhaps TRBD1 (5 bases). V lost 2 bases, J lost 10 bases, and 15 bases lay in between. The CDR3 is made up of 15 amino acids. Germline V lookup: CDR1 MNHEY, CDR2 SVGAGI.

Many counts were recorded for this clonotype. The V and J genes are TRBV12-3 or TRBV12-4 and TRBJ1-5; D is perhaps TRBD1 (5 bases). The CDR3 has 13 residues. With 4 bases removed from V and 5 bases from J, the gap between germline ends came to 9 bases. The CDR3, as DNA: TGTGCCAGCAGTTCGGGGGGATATCAGCCCCAGCATTTT. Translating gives CASSSGGYQPQHF.

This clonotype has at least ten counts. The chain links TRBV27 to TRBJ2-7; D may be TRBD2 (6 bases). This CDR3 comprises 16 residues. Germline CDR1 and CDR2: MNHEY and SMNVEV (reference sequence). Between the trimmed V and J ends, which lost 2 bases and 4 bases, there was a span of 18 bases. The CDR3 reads CASSLEGVGLGYEQYF. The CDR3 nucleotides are TGTGCCAGCAGTTTAGAGGGAGTGGGACTGGGATACGAGCAGTACTTC.

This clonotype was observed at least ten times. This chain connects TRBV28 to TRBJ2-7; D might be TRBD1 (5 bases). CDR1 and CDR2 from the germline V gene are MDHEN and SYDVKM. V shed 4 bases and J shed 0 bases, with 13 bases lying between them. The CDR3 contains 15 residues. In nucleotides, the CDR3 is TGTGCCAGCAGTTCCCGCCAGGACACCTCCTACGAGCAGTACTTC. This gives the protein CASSSRQDTSYEQYF.

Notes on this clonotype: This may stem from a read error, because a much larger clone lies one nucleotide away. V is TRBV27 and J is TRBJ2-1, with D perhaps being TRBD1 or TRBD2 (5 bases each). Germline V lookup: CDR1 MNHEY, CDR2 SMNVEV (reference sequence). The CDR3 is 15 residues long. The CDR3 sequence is CASRSGPRVYNERFF. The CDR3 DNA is TGTGCCAGCCGATCGGGACCACGTGTTTACAATGAGCGGTTCTTC.

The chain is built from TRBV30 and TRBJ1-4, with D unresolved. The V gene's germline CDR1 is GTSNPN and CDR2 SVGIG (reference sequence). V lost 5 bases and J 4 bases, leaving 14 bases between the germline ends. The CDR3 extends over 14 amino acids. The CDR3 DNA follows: TGTGCCTGGGGACGGGCAGGTTTTAATGAAAAACTGTTTTTT. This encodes CAWGRAGFNEKLFF.

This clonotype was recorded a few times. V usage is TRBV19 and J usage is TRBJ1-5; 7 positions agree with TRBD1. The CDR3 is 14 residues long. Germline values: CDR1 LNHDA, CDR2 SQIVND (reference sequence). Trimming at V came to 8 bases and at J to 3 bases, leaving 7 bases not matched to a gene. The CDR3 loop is CASQAQGVNQPQHF. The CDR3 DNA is TGTGCCAGTCAGGCGCAGGGGGTCAATCAGCCCCAGCATTTT.

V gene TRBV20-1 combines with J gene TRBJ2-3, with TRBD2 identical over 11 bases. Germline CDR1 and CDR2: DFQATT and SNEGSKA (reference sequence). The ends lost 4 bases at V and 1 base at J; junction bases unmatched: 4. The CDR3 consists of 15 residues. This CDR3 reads CSAKTSGGGTDTQYF. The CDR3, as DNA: TGCAGTGCTAAAACTAGCGGGGGAGGCACAGATACGCAGTATTTT.

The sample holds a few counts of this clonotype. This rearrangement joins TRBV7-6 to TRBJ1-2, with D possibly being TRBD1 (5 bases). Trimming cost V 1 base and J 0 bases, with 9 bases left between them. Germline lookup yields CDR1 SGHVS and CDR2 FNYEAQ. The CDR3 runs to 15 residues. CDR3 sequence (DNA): TGTGCCAGCAGCTTAGGGGGGTTTACTAACTATGGCTACACCTTC. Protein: CASSLGGFTNYGYTF.

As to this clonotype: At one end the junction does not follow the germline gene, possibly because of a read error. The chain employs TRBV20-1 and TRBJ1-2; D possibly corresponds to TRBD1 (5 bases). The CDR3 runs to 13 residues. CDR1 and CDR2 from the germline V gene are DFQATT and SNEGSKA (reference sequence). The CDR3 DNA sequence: TGCAGGGCTACCTCGGACACAGGAATGCGCTACACCTTC. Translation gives CRATSDTGMRYTF.

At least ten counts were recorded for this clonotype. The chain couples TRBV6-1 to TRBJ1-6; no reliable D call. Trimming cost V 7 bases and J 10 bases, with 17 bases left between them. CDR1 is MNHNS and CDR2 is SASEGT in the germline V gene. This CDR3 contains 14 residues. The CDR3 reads CASTRSTQESPLHF. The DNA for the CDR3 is TGTGCCAGCACTCGCTCGACCCAGGAGTCACCCCTCCACTTT.